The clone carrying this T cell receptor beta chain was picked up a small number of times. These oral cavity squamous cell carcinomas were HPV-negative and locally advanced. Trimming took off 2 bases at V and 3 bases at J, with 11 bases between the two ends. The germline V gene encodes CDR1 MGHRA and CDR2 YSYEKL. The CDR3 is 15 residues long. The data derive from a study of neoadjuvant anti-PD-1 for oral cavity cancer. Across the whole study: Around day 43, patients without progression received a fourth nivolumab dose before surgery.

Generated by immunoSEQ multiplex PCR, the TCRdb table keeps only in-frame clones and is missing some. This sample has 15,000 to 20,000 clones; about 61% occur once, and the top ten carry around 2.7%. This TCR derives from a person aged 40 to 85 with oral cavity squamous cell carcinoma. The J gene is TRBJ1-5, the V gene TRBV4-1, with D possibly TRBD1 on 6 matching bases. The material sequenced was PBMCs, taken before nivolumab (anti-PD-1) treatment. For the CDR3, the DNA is TGCGCCAGCAGCCAAATGGACAGTTCCAATCAGCCCCAGCATTTT. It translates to CASSQMDSSNQPQHF.